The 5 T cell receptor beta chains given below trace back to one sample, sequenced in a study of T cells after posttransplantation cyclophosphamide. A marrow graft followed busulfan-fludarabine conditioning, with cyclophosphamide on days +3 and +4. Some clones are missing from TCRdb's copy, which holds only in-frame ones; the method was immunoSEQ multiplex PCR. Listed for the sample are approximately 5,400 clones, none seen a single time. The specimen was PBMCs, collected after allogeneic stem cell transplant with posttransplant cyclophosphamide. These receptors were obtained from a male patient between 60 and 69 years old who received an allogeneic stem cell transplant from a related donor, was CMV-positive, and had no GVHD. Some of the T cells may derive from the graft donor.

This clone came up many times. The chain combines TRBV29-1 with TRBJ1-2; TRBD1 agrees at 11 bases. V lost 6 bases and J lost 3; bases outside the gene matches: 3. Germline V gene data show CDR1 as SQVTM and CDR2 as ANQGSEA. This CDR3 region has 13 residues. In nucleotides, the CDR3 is TGCAGCGTAGGACAGGGGGCGGACTATGGCTACACCTTC. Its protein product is CSVGQGADYGYTF.

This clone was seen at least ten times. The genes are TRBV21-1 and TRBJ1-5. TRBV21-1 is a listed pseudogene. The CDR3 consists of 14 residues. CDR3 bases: TGTGCCAGCAGCGCCCGGGTTCGTAACCAGCCCCAGCATTTT. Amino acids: CASSARVRNQPQHF.

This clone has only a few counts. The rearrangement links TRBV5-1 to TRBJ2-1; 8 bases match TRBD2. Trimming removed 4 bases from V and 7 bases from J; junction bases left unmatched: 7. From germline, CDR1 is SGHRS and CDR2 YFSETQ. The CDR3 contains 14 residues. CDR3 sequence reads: CASSPRGGRNEQFF. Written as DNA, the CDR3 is TGCGCCAGCAGCCCTCGCGGGGGGCGAAATGAGCAGTTCTTC.

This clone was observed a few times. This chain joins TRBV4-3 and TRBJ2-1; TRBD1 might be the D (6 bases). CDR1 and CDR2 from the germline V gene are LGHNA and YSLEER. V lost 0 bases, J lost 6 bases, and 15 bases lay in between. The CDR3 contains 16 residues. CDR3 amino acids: CASSQEKGVRSNEQFF. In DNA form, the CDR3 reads TGCGCCAGCAGCCAAGAAAAGGGGGTAAGGAGCAATGAGCAGTTCTTC.

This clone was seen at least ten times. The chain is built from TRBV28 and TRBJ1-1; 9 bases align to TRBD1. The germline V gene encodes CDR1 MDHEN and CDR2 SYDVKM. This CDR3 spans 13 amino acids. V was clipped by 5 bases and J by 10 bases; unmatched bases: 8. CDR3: CASSVPQDRGAFF. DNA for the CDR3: TGTGCCAGCAGTGTTCCCCAGGACAGGGGAGCTTTCTTT.